Given below is one T cell receptor beta chain in context. What it binds is unknown. It may be a read error: a sequence one base away is much more abundant. The source of the sample is a study of prognosis after radiotherapy for stage I lung cancer. Two separate time points each saw a draw of 6 to 6.5 milliliters of peripheral blood. With two-round multiplex PCR, TCR beta CDR3 sequences were amplified from genomic DNA. First-round PCR employed TRBV- and TRBJ-specific primers for each gene. TCRdb ran MiXCR on the multiplex PCR reads and lists one entry per CDR3 protein. This repertoire shows nearly 20,000 distinct CDR3 sequences, about 27% found once; its top ten account for 22%. Study results and limitations: Among patients who developed distant metastases, Shannon entropy after stereotactic body radiation therapy was lower.

Germline V lookup: CDR1 SEHNR, CDR2 FQNEAQ (reference sequence). CDR3 length equals 11 residues. The chain combines TRBV7-9 with TRBJ1-1; D is unclear. Source: PBMCs, taken before or after stereotactic body radiation therapy (not recorded which). The TCR was taken from a donor aged 50 or older with non-small cell lung cancer. This CDR3 reads CASSLYAEALF. The CDR3 DNA reads TGTGCCAGCAGCTTATACGCCGAAGCTTTGTTT.